This entry lists 6 T cell receptor beta chains sequenced from one sample in a study of blood T cell repertoires in COVID-19. The table came from immunoSEQ multiplex PCR; TCRdb's copy has only in-frame clones and leaves some out. In the table there are around 100,000 clones, approximately 85% of which are singletons. The material sequenced was peripheral blood. All receptors come from a woman aged 60-75 years with COVID-19, enrolled during active disease.

The chain carries TRBV7-3 and TRBJ1-2; a possible D gene is TRBD1 (6 bases). The V end lost 5 bases, the J end lost 0 bases, and 13 bases lay between the germline ends. Germline V gene lookup returns CDR1 SGHTA and CDR2 FQGTGA. This CDR3 region has 15 residues. The CDR3 sequence: CASSQDSATNYGYTF. CDR3 bases: TGTGCCAGCAGCCAGGACAGCGCCACTAACTATGGCTACACCTTC. Full variable domain (missing parts from reference TRBV7-3 and TRBJ1-2): GAGVSQTPSNKVTEKGKYVELRCDPISGHTALYWYRQSLGQGPEFLIYFQGTGAADDSGLPNDRFFAVRPEGSVSTLKIQRTERGDSAVYLCASSQDSATNYGYTFGSGTRLTVV.

The chain recombines TRBV4-2 with TRBJ2-7, with 8 bases identical to TRBD1. Germline CDR1 LGHNA, CDR2 YNFKEQ. After removal of 4 bases from V and 4 bases from J, the junction contained 3 bases not matched to a gene. The CDR3 has 13 residues. CDR3 amino acids: CASSRQGMYEQYF. CDR3 coding DNA: TGTGCCAGCAGCCGACAGGGGATGTACGAGCAGTACTTC.

The chain recombines TRBV4-3 with TRBJ1-3; D unresolved. Looked up from germline, CDR1 is LGHNA and CDR2 is YSLEER. CDR3 length: 16 amino acids. V was cut by 0 bases and J by 4 bases, with 13 bases left in between. The CDR3 here is CASSQDRKGLGNTIYF. In nucleotides, the CDR3 is TGCGCCAGCAGCCAAGATAGGAAAGGACTGGGAAACACCATATATTTT.

This chain joins TRBV29-1 and TRBJ1-5; possible D gene TRBD1, 5 bases. CDR1 is SQVTM, CDR2 ANQGSEA, per germline. The CDR3 length is 12 residues. Between the trimmed V and J ends, which lost 4 bases and 3 bases, there was a span of 7 bases. The CDR3 reads CSVGTSNQPQHF. The CDR3 region has the DNA TGCAGCGTTGGGACATCCAATCAGCCCCAGCATTTT. Based on the CDR3 plus reference TRBV29-1 and TRBJ1-5, the full variable domain is SAVISQKPSRDICQRGTSLTIQCQVDSQVTMMFWYRQQPGQSLTLIATANQGSEATYESGFVIDKFPISRPNLTFSTLTVSNMSPEDSSIYLCSVGTSNQPQHFGDGTRLSIL.

The chain has TRBV2 and TRBJ2-5; 9 bases map to TRBD1. Germline CDR1 SNHLY, CDR2 FYNNEI. This CDR3 is 17 amino acids long. The ends lost 5 bases at V and 0 bases at J; junction bases unmatched: 10. CDR3 amino acids: CASSPTGQGWDQETQYF. In DNA, the CDR3 is TGTGCCAGCAGTCCTACGGGACAGGGCTGGGACCAAGAGACCCAGTACTTC.

The chain couples TRBV25-1 to TRBJ1-4; 7 positions match TRBD1. The germline CDR1 and CDR2 sequences are MGHDK and SYGVNS. V lost 7 bases, J lost 7 bases, and 6 bases stayed unmatched. This CDR3 contains 13 residues. The CDR3 loop is CASMMTGLEKLFF. CDR3 nucleotide sequence: TGTGCCAGCATGATGACAGGGCTTGAAAAACTGTTTTTT.